This T cell receptor beta chain derives from a study of blood T cell repertoires in COVID-19. On the study more broadly: From the United States, Italy and Spain came samples of acute and convalescent COVID-19. PBMCs, B-cell-depleted T cells, or T cells were the source of the cDNA or gDNA that made up the material.

In the study's own analysis: Counts of nucleated cells, estimated from reference gene primer amplification, were obtained. The repertoire was sequenced with immunoSEQ multiplex PCR; TCRdb's copy has only in-frame clones and lacks some. The DNA was the basis for D and trimming; V, J and clone size are from that table. The profile covers more than 100,000 clones, with 80% appearing a single time and roughly 17% taken by the ten largest. CDR3 length: 14 amino acids. From germline, CDR1 is MNHEY and CDR2 SMNVEV (reference sequence). V lost 6 bases to trimming and J lost 2 bases, with 14 bases between them.

The chain joins TRBV27 to TRBJ2-7, with D possibly being TRBD2 (5 bases). The specimen sequenced was peripheral blood. This TCR derives from a man aged 55 to 70 with active or convalescent COVID-19. In DNA, the CDR3 is TGTGCCAGCAGCGTGAGGGCAGGAGCCTACGAGCAGTACTTC. As protein: CASSVRAGAYEQYF.